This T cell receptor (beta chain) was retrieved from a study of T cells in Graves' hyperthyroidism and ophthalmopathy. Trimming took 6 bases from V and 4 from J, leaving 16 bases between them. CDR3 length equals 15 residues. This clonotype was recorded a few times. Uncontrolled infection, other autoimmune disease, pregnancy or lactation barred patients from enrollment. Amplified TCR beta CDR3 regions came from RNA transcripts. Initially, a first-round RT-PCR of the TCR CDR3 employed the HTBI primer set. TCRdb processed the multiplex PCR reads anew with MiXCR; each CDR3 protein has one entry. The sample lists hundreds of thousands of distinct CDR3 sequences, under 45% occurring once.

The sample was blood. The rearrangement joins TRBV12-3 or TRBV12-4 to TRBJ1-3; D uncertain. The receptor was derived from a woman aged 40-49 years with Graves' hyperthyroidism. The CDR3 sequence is CASSQQPGGGNTIYF. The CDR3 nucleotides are TGTGCCAGCAGCCAGCAACCCGGAGGAGGAAACACCATATATTTT.